This is a list of T cell receptor beta chains from one sample in a study of T cell responses to AZD1222 COVID-19 vaccine. TCRdb keeps only in-frame clones here, not all; method: immunoSEQ multiplex PCR. The data show around 75,000 clones, approximately 90% seen once. The starting material was peripheral blood, obtained 28 days after the second dose of the MenACWY control vaccine. These receptors all stem from an adult who received the MenACWY meningococcal vaccine as a control. Each CDR3 is given with its conserved first and last residue. D genes are given only for firm matches. Some rows mark clone size as missing; the rest say once, few, many or name a class of expanded clone.

d_call j_call clone_size v_call cdr3_aa cdr3_nt
. TRBJ1-1 . TRBV12-3/TRBV12-4 CASSLKRDTEAFF TGTGCCAGCAGTTTGAAGCGGGACACTGAAGCTTTCTTT
TRBD1 TRBJ1-1 . TRBV7-9 CASSLATGPSAEAFF TGTGCCAGCAGCCTTGCGACAGGGCCGAGTGCTGAAGCTTTCTTT
TRBD1 TRBJ2-7 . TRBV19 CASSSGPGQDSYEQYF TGTGCCAGTAGCTCCGGGCCGGGACAGGACTCCTACGAGCAGTACTTC
. TRBJ1-1 once TRBV29-1 CSVEKGGVTEAFF TGCAGCGTTGAAAAGGGGGGGGTGACTGAAGCTTTCTTT
TRBD1 TRBJ1-5 . TRBV19 CASSSQPGQGLYRPQHF TGTGCCAGTAGTAGCCAACCGGGACAGGGGTTATATCGGCCCCAGCATTTT
. TRBJ2-1 . TRBV7-2 CASSASAGSYNEQFF TGTGCCAGCAGCGCTTCCGCAGGGTCCTACAATGAGCAGTTCTTC
. TRBJ2-5 . TRBV7-2 CASSLGLDAETQYF TGTGCCAGCAGCTTAGGACTAGACGCTGAGACCCAGTACTTC
TRBD2 TRBJ2-1 . TRBV9 CASRRASGGATEQFF TGTGCCAGCAGGAGGGCTAGCGGGGGGGCAACTGAGCAGTTCTTC
. TRBJ2-7 . TRBV1 CTSSQETGIYEQYF TGCACCAGCAGCCAGGAAACAGGGATCTACGAGCAGTACTTC
. TRBJ1-5 . TRBV6-2/TRBV6-3 CASSYGTFNQPQHF TGTGCCAGCAGTTACGGGACTTTCAATCAGCCCCAGCATTTT
. TRBJ1-1 . TRBV19 CASSIPGLNTEAFF TGTGCCAGTAGCATCCCGGGTTTGAACACTGAAGCTTTCTTT
. TRBJ2-5 . TRBV4-1 CASSQDGGREETQYF TGCGCCAGCAGCCAAGATGGCGGGCGAGAAGAGACCCAGTACTTC
. TRBJ2-6 . TRBV6-2/TRBV6-3 CASSFQNPGAGANVLTF TGTGCCAGCAGTTTTCAAAATCCAGGGGCTGGGGCCAACGTCCTGACTTTC
. TRBJ1-1 . TRBV5-4 CASSILTVNTEAFF TGTGCCAGCAGCATCCTGACGGTGAACACTGAAGCTTTCTTT
. TRBJ2-3 . TRBV21-1 CASSTRHGRDTDTQYF TGTGCCAGCAGCACCCGTCACGGGCGTGACACAGATACGCAGTATTTT
. TRBJ1-2 . TRBV5-5 CASSRSGSYGYTF TGTGCCAGCAGCCGTTCGGGAAGCTATGGCTACACCTTC
TRBD1 TRBJ1-3 . TRBV12-5 CASGRGQGAGGDTIYF TGTGCTAGTGGACGCGGACAGGGGGCAGGTGGAGACACCATATATTTT
. TRBJ2-1 . TRBV9 CASTPGGRGGNNEQFF TGTGCCAGCACCCCCGGTGGCAGGGGCGGAAACAATGAGCAGTTCTTC
. TRBJ1-2 . TRBV11-2 CASSSGLINYGYTF TGTGCCAGCAGCTCGGGACTGATTAACTATGGCTACACCTTC
TRBD1 TRBJ1-2 . TRBV4-2 CASSQERTGVYYGYTF TGTGCCAGCAGCCAAGAAAGGACAGGGGTGTACTATGGCTACACCTTC
. TRBJ1-2 once TRBV12-3/TRBV12-4 CASSRQYYGYTF TGTGCCAGCAGTAGACAGTACTATGGCTACACCTTC
. TRBJ1-5 . TRBV18 CASSPRAWGENQPQHF TGTGCCAGCTCACCGAGGGCTTGGGGGGAGAATCAGCCCCAGCATTTT
. TRBJ1-6 . TRBV4-1 CASSRDGNSPLHF TGCGCCAGCAGCCGGGACGGAAATTCACCCCTCCACTTT